Detailed here is one T cell receptor beta chain. This sample was included in a study of radiation and T cells in renal cell carcinoma. Study-wide background: Nephrectomy followed 15 Gy stereotactic body radiation by 4 weeks.

The time point is: blood 2 weeks post-SBRT. Treatment here: 15 Gy SBRT to primary tumor, nephrectomy 4 weeks later. The assay was immunoSEQ multiplex PCR, and TCRdb's table has in-frame clones only and misses some. This sample has 95,000 to 150,000 clones, with around 82% found just once. This clonotype was sampled from a man between 45 and 60 years old with renal cell carcinoma. Sequenced here: blood, sampled from a patient whose treatment included radiotherapy and nephrectomy.

Here the CDR3 reads CASSLQSGSFYEQYF. In DNA, the CDR3 is TGTGCCAGCAGCTTACAATCGGGGAGTTTCTACGAGCAGTACTTC. The V and J genes are TRBV7-2 and TRBJ2-7; maybe TRBD2 (5 bases). The germline gives CDR1 SGHTA, CDR2 FQGNSA. The V end was cut by 2 bases, the J end by 3 bases, with 14 bases between. This CDR3 has 15 amino acids. The variable domain in full, with the rest retrieved from reference TRBV7-2 and TRBJ2-7, is GAGVSQSPSNKVTEKGKDVELRCDPISGHTALYWYRQSLGQGLEFLIYFQGNSAPDKSGLPSDRFSAERTGGSVSTLTIQRTQQEDSAVYLCASSLQSGSFYEQYFGPGTRLTVT.